The rows below give T cell receptor beta chains drawn from one sample of a study of beta chain features in type 1 diabetes. Profiling relied on immunoSEQ multiplex PCR, and the TCRdb table lists in-frame clones only, not all of them. The repertoire includes fewer than 350,000 clones, around a fifth of them detected once, and about 0.045% sits in the top ten. Sequencing was carried out using naive CD4+ T cells from blood. These receptors were obtained from a woman under 30 in good health. Each CDR3 is given with its conserved first and last residue. D genes are given only for firm matches. Only some rows state a clone size, as once, few, many or a class for expanded clones.

len: 13
v_gene: TRBV18
j_gene: TRBJ2-1
abundance: few
d_gene: TRBD2
CDR3nt: TGTGCCAGCTCACCAAGCCCTAGCGGGGGACAGTTCTTC
CDR3aa: CASSPSPSGGQFF

len: 13
v_gene: TRBV7-3
j_gene: TRBJ2-2
abundance: NA
d_gene: NA
CDR3nt: TGTGCCAGCAGCTTCAGGGGCACCGGGGAGCTGTTTTTT
CDR3aa: CASSFRGTGELFF

len: 13
v_gene: TRBV12-5
j_gene: TRBJ1-1
abundance: NA
d_gene: NA
CDR3nt: TGTGCTAGTGGTTTGGCAGGCAACACTGAAGCTTTCTTT
CDR3aa: CASGLAGNTEAFF

len: 14
v_gene: TRBV18
j_gene: TRBJ1-2
abundance: NA
d_gene: NA
CDR3nt: TGTGCCAGCTCACCCTTGGCAGGGGACTATGGCTACACCTTC
CDR3aa: CASSPLAGDYGYTF

len: 13
v_gene: TRBV29-1
j_gene: TRBJ1-1
abundance: few
d_gene: NA
CDR3nt: TGCAGCGCCCAGGAGGAGAGAAACACTGAAGCTTTCTTT
CDR3aa: CSAQEERNTEAFF

len: 12
v_gene: TRBV5-4
j_gene: TRBJ1-1
abundance: NA
d_gene: NA
CDR3nt: TGTGCCCTCGCTAGAGACGGCACTGAAGCTTTCTTT
CDR3aa: CALARDGTEAFF

len: 15
v_gene: TRBV5-1
j_gene: TRBJ2-3
abundance: NA
d_gene: NA
CDR3nt: TGCGCCAGCAGCCCGGGTGGTGCCCCTTTTAATACGCAGTATTTT
CDR3aa: CASSPGGAPFNTQYF

len: 14
v_gene: TRBV5-1
j_gene: TRBJ2-5
abundance: few
d_gene: NA
CDR3nt: TGCGCCAGCAGCTTGAATCCAGGGGGGGAGACCCAGTACTTC
CDR3aa: CASSLNPGGETQYF

len: 14
v_gene: TRBV6-6
j_gene: TRBJ2-5
abundance: NA
d_gene: TRBD2
CDR3nt: TGTGCCAGCAGTTACGAGGCGGGGGGCGAGACCCAGTACTTC
CDR3aa: CASSYEAGGETQYF

len: 16
v_gene: TRBV7-9
j_gene: TRBJ1-3
abundance: NA
d_gene: NA
CDR3nt: TGTGCCAGCAGCTCGAGGGCCCCGGCCTCTGGAAACACCATATATTTT
CDR3aa: CASSSRAPASGNTIYF

len: 15
v_gene: TRBV19
j_gene: TRBJ2-2
abundance: few
d_gene: TRBD1
CDR3nt: TGTGCCAGTAGTAGCCCGGGACAGGGGGCCGGGGAGCTGTTTTTT
CDR3aa: CASSSPGQGAGELFF

len: 15
v_gene: TRBV30
j_gene: TRBJ2-7
abundance: few
d_gene: TRBD1
CDR3nt: TGTGCCTGGAGTTATGGTACAGGGGGCTCCTACGAGCAGTACTTC
CDR3aa: CAWSYGTGGSYEQYF

len: 16
v_gene: TRBV30
j_gene: TRBJ1-6
abundance: NA
d_gene: NA
CDR3nt: TGTGCCTGGAGTTGGGGCGAGAGGTCCTATAATTCACCCCTCCACTTT
CDR3aa: CAWSWGERSYNSPLHF

len: 13
v_gene: TRBV30
j_gene: TRBJ1-6
abundance: NA
d_gene: TRBD1
CDR3nt: TGTGCCCTCCGGGGACAGGGAAATTCACCCCTCCACTTT
CDR3aa: CALRGQGNSPLHF

len: 15
v_gene: TRBV9
j_gene: TRBJ2-7
abundance: NA
d_gene: NA
CDR3nt: TGTGCCAGCAGCGTCCAGGGAGGGGGATTCTACGAGCAGTACTTC
CDR3aa: CASSVQGGGFYEQYF

len: 15
v_gene: TRBV7-2
j_gene: TRBJ2-1
abundance: NA
d_gene: NA
CDR3nt: TGTGCCAGCAGCTCTGCAGGGGCGTCCTACAATGAGCAGTTCTTC
CDR3aa: CASSSAGASYNEQFF

len: 13
v_gene: TRBV18
j_gene: TRBJ2-7
abundance: NA
d_gene: NA
CDR3nt: TGTGCCAGCTCAGGAGGGGCCCTCTACGAGCAGTACTTC
CDR3aa: CASSGGALYEQYF

len: 14
v_gene: TRBV25-1
j_gene: TRBJ1-1
abundance: NA
d_gene: TRBD1
CDR3nt: TGTGCCAGCAGTGTTGCAGGGGGCGAAGCTGAAGCTTTCTTT
CDR3aa: CASSVAGGEAEAFF

len: 13
v_gene: TRBV5-1
j_gene: TRBJ2-7
abundance: few
d_gene: NA
CDR3nt: TGCGCCAGCACCGGGACGGCCGGGGGCGAGCAGTACTTC
CDR3aa: CASTGTAGGEQYF

len: 14
v_gene: TRBV7-2
j_gene: TRBJ2-3
abundance: few
d_gene: TRBD2
CDR3nt: TGTGCCAGCAGCCGTGGACTAGCGGCGGATACGCAGTATTTT
CDR3aa: CASSRGLAADTQYF

len: 15
v_gene: TRBV7-3
j_gene: TRBJ2-1
abundance: few
d_gene: TRBD1
CDR3nt: TGTGCCAGCAGCGGGGGACAGGGGTTCCACAATGAGCAGTTCTTC
CDR3aa: CASSGGQGFHNEQFF

len: 12
v_gene: TRBV11-1
j_gene: TRBJ2-1
abundance: few
d_gene: NA
CDR3nt: TGTGCCAGCAGCTTTAGCTTTGATGAGCAGTTCTTC
CDR3aa: CASSFSFDEQFF

len: 17
v_gene: TRBV5-1
j_gene: TRBJ2-5
abundance: NA
d_gene: TRBD1
CDR3nt: TGCGCCAGCAGCTGGCATCGGGACAGGGGTAGGCTAGAGACCCAGTACTTC
CDR3aa: CASSWHRDRGRLETQYF

len: 14
v_gene: TRBV11-2
j_gene: TRBJ2-7
abundance: NA
d_gene: TRBD2
CDR3nt: TGTGCCAGCAGCCAACAGCGGGGGACCTACGAGCAGTACTTC
CDR3aa: CASSQQRGTYEQYF

len: 15
v_gene: TRBV27
j_gene: TRBJ2-7
abundance: once
d_gene: TRBD1
CDR3nt: TGTGCCAGCAGTTTACCGGGACAGGAACTCTACGAGCAGTACTTC
CDR3aa: CASSLPGQELYEQYF

len: 15
v_gene: TRBV5-4
j_gene: TRBJ2-7
abundance: NA
d_gene: TRBD2
CDR3nt: TGTGCCAGCAGCTCTCTAGCGGGGGGGCTTAAGGAGCAGTACTTC
CDR3aa: CASSSLAGGLKEQYF

len: 11
v_gene: TRBV29-1
j_gene: TRBJ1-1
abundance: NA
d_gene: TRBD1
CDR3nt: TGCAGCGGCGACAGGGGGACTGAAGCTTTCTTT
CDR3aa: CSGDRGTEAFF

len: 15
v_gene: TRBV11-2
j_gene: TRBJ2-1
abundance: NA
d_gene: NA
CDR3nt: TGTGCCAGCAGCTTACATTTAGCGGCTAACAATGAGCAGTTCTTC
CDR3aa: CASSLHLAANNEQFF

len: 17
v_gene: TRBV2
j_gene: TRBJ1-6
abundance: NA
d_gene: TRBD1
CDR3nt: TGTGCCAGCAGGAGGACAGGGGGGAGTAGTTATAATTCACCCCTCCACTTT
CDR3aa: CASRRTGGSSYNSPLHF

len: 15
v_gene: TRBV7-9
j_gene: TRBJ2-1
abundance: few
d_gene: NA
CDR3nt: TGTGCCAGCAGCCTTCCCCTCAGAAACCACAATGAGCAGTTCTTC
CDR3aa: CASSLPLRNHNEQFF

len: 14
v_gene: TRBV7-2
j_gene: TRBJ1-5
abundance: NA
d_gene: NA
CDR3nt: TGTGCCAGCAGCTGGAGGGATAGCAATCAGCCCCAGCATTTT
CDR3aa: CASSWRDSNQPQHF

len: 13
v_gene: TRBV27
j_gene: TRBJ1-2
abundance: few
d_gene: TRBD1
CDR3nt: TGTGCCAGCAGTTTCGGACAGGGTGTAGGCTACACCTTC
CDR3aa: CASSFGQGVGYTF

len: 16
v_gene: TRBV5-4
j_gene: TRBJ2-3
abundance: NA
d_gene: TRBD2
CDR3nt: TGTGCCAGCAGCTTAGGACTAGCGGGATCCACAGATACGCAGTATTTT
CDR3aa: CASSLGLAGSTDTQYF

len: 11
v_gene: TRBV29-1
j_gene: TRBJ1-2
abundance: few
d_gene: NA
CDR3nt: TGCAGCGTTTCGGGGTTCGGTGGCTACACCTTC
CDR3aa: CSVSGFGGYTF

len: 12
v_gene: TRBV10-1
j_gene: TRBJ2-7
abundance: NA
d_gene: NA
CDR3nt: TGCGCCAGCAGCTTCGATGGCTCCGAGCAGTACTTC
CDR3aa: CASSFDGSEQYF

len: 14
v_gene: TRBV6-1
j_gene: TRBJ1-3
abundance: few
d_gene: NA
CDR3nt: TGTGCCAGCACCAACAGGCCTTCTGGAAACACCATATATTTT
CDR3aa: CASTNRPSGNTIYF

len: 14
v_gene: TRBV29-1
j_gene: TRBJ1-5
abundance: NA
d_gene: NA
CDR3nt: TGCAGCGTTAGCGGCGGGACCCTCAATCAGCCCCAGCATTTT
CDR3aa: CSVSGGTLNQPQHF

len: 15
v_gene: TRBV6-5
j_gene: TRBJ1-2
abundance: NA
d_gene: TRBD1
CDR3nt: TGTGCCAGCAGTTACTCTCCCAGGGGGCCGTATGGCTACACCTTC
CDR3aa: CASSYSPRGPYGYTF

len: 14
v_gene: TRBV18
j_gene: TRBJ2-7
abundance: NA
d_gene: TRBD1
CDR3nt: TGTGCCAGCTCACCGGGACAGGGGACTAACGAGCAGTACTTC
CDR3aa: CASSPGQGTNEQYF

len: 16
v_gene: TRBV6-5
j_gene: TRBJ2-1
abundance: NA
d_gene: TRBD1
CDR3nt: TGTGCCAGCAGTTACCCAGAGACAGGGTCCACCAATGAGCAGTTCTTC
CDR3aa: CASSYPETGSTNEQFF

len: 16
v_gene: TRBV19
j_gene: TRBJ2-1
abundance: few
d_gene: TRBD2
CDR3nt: TGTGCCAGTAGTATAGTAAGGACTAGCGGGACCGATGAGCAGTTCTTC
CDR3aa: CASSIVRTSGTDEQFF

len: 15
v_gene: TRBV5-4
j_gene: TRBJ1-2
abundance: few
d_gene: NA
CDR3nt: TGTGCCAGCAGCTTGGTTGGCAGTCTCAACTATGGCTACACCTTC
CDR3aa: CASSLVGSLNYGYTF

len: 13
v_gene: TRBV2
j_gene: TRBJ1-5
abundance: NA
d_gene: NA
CDR3nt: TGTGCCAGCAGGACGGGGAGCAATCAGCCCCAGCATTTT
CDR3aa: CASRTGSNQPQHF